The 27 T cell receptor beta chains below come from one sample, sequenced in a study of blood T cell repertoires in COVID-19. TCRdb's copy holds only in-frame clones and misses some; the assay was immunoSEQ multiplex PCR. This table has hundreds of thousands of clones, around 90% appearing once. Source material: PBMCs or T cells enriched from blood (not recorded which). These receptors were taken from a woman aged 18-30 years with acute COVID-19.

CDR3 in amino acids: CASSLGAGVSYEQYF. For the CDR3, the DNA is TGTGCCAGCAGCTTGGGCGCAGGGGTATCCTACGAGCAGTACTTC. The gene calls are TRBV5-6 and TRBJ2-7, with a weak D call TRBD1 (6 bases). Trimming took off 0 bases at V and 1 base at J, with 11 bases between the two ends. This CDR3 is built from 15 residues. Germline CDR1 is SGHDT and CDR2 is YYEEEE.

The chain combines TRBV18 with TRBJ2-7, with 13 nucleotides matching TRBD2. Germline loops: CDR1 KGHSH, CDR2 LQKENI. The J segment lost 5 bases and the V segment lost 3 bases, leaving 4 bases of the junction unmatched. The CDR3 sequence is 15 residues long. CDR3: CASSPGTSGTHEQYF. DNA for the CDR3: TGTGCCAGCTCACCCGGGACTAGCGGGACTCACGAGCAGTACTTC.

The V gene is TRBV29-1, the J gene TRBJ2-3; 7 bases line up with TRBD2. Trimming at V came to 3 bases and at J to 1 base, leaving 4 bases not matched to a gene. Germline V gene data show CDR1 as SQVTM and CDR2 as ANQGSEA. CDR3 length: 14 residues. CDR3 amino acids: CSVDGLAGTDTQYF. In DNA, the CDR3 is TGCAGCGTTGACGGCCTAGCGGGCACAGATACGCAGTATTTT.

This chain joins TRBV28 and TRBJ2-7, with a tentative D call TRBD1 (5 bases). Germline V lookup: CDR1 MDHEN, CDR2 SYDVKM. V was shortened by 3 bases and J by 6 bases, with 12 bases between the two germline ends. This CDR3 region has 13 residues. CDR3 nucleotide sequence: TGTGCCAGCAGTTTGGGGCCTCAGGGCGAGCAGTACTTC. Protein sequence: CASSLGPQGEQYF.

The CDR3 loop is CASSLRTSGSSYEQYF. The CDR3 DNA reads as TGTGCCAGCAGTTTGAGGACTAGCGGGAGCTCCTACGAGCAGTACTTC. The chain is built from TRBV28 and TRBJ2-7, with 13 positions matching TRBD2. The CDR3 runs 16 residues. Unmatched junction bases numbered 2, after V lost 3 bases and J lost 0 bases. In germline, CDR1 is MDHEN, CDR2 SYDVKM.

This clone appeared once. This chain links TRBV7-9 with TRBJ1-1; D unclear. CDR3 length equals 13 residues. Germline CDR1 and CDR2: SEHNR and FQNEAQ (reference sequence). V dropped 1 base and J dropped 3 bases, with 6 bases sitting between them. CDR3 amino acids: CASSLDGYTEAFF. The DNA for the CDR3 is TGTGCCAGCAGCTTAGACGGTTACACTGAAGCTTTCTTT.

This chain's CDR3 is CAYKRGLNTEAFF. The CDR3 nucleotides are TGTGCCTATAAAAGGGGCCTGAACACTGAAGCTTTCTTT. V is TRBV2 and J is TRBJ1-1; a weak D match, TRBD1 (5 bases). V lost 11 bases to trimming and J lost 0 bases, with 13 bases between them. The CDR3 has 13 amino acids. Germline V gene data show CDR1 as SNHLY and CDR2 as FYNNEI. Full variable domain (missing parts from reference TRBV2 and TRBJ1-1): EPEVTQTPSHQVTQMGQEVILRCVPISNHLYFYWYRQILGQKVEFLVSFYNNEISEKSEIFDDQFSVERPDGSNFTLKIRSTKLEDSAMYFCAYKRGLNTEAFFGQGTRLTVV.

This clone was detected once. This chain joins TRBV4-2 and TRBJ1-6; the D gene is possibly TRBD1 (6 bases). The CDR3 contains 15 residues. Trimming stripped 4 bases from V and 5 bases from J, with 12 bases between. Germline CDR1 LGHNA, CDR2 YNFKEQ. DNA of the CDR3: TGTGCCAGCAGCCCAAAAGACAGGAATAATTCACCCCTCCACTTT. It is translated as CASSPKDRNNSPLHF.

The chain joins TRBV28 to TRBJ2-1; weak D call: TRBD1 (6 bases). CDR3 length: 12 amino acids. Germline V gene sequence: CDR1 MDHEN, CDR2 SYDVKM. V was pared by 3 bases and J by 12 bases, with 12 bases between. The CDR3 sequence: CASSLLGTWQFF. In nucleotides, the CDR3 is TGTGCCAGCAGTTTGTTGGGGACATGGCAGTTCTTC.

CDR3 DNA: TGTGCCAGCAGTTTACACACCTCCAATCAGCCCCAGCATTTT. This encodes CASSLHTSNQPQHF. The chain couples TRBV27 to TRBJ1-5; D call uncertain. From germline, CDR1 is MNHEY and CDR2 SMNVEV (reference sequence). The CDR3 loop spans 14 amino acids. The V and J ends lost 2 bases and 3 bases respectively, with 8 bases between them.

This clone was seen once. The rearrangement links TRBV7-3 to TRBJ1-1; no firm D call. The CDR3 length is 12 residues. The germline V and J ends were trimmed by 5 bases and 7 bases, with 11 bases remaining between them. CDR1 is SGHTA and CDR2 is FQGTGA in the germline V gene. The DNA of the CDR3 is TGTGCCAGCAGCGGGAGTGGGGTTGAAGCTTTCTTT. This encodes CASSGSGVEAFF. Filled out from reference TRBV7-3 and TRBJ1-1, the complete variable domain reads GAGVSQTPSNKVTEKGKYVELRCDPISGHTALYWYRQSLGQGPEFLIYFQGTGAADDSGLPNDRFFAVRPEGSVSTLKIQRTERGDSAVYLCASSGSGVEAFFGQGTRLTVV.

The gene calls are TRBV6-5 and TRBJ1-1, with D uncertain. Trimming left V 3 bases short and J 1 base short, with 6 bases between. This CDR3 is 13 amino acids long. Germline-derived CDR1 and CDR2 are MNHEY and SVGAGI. The CDR3 region has the DNA TGTGCCAGCAGTTATATACAGAACACTGAAGCTTTCTTT. Protein sequence: CASSYIQNTEAFF.

This clone was seen a few times. The chain carries TRBV27 and TRBJ2-7; D possibly corresponds to TRBD2 (5 bases). Germline CDR1 MNHEY, CDR2 SMNVEV (reference sequence). V lost 8 bases and J 2 bases, leaving 13 bases between the germline ends. The length of the CDR3 is 13 residues. CDR3 sequence reads: CASPYGGAYEQYF. For the CDR3, the DNA is TGTGCCAGCCCTTACGGAGGAGCCTACGAGCAGTACTTC.

The rearrangement uses TRBV7-9 and TRBJ2-5; 8 bases fit TRBD2. The CDR3 is 14 residues long. Germline values: CDR1 SEHNR, CDR2 FQNEAQ (reference sequence). With 3 bases clipped from V and 5 bases from J, the junction kept 5 bases outside the gene matches. The CDR3 loop is CASSLSGSTETQYF. The CDR3 DNA reads as TGTGCCAGCAGCTTGAGCGGGAGTACGGAGACCCAGTACTTC.

Points on this clone: No conserved phenylalanine or tryptophan ends this CDR3, so it is likely a read error. Because the CDR3's place on the DNA is in doubt, the DNA is left out and the CDR3 is given as listed by TCRdb. The chain employs TRBV27 and TRBJ1-2; TRBD1, the table's D call, was not compared with the DNA. Ends included, the CDR3 has 13 residues. Germline V gives CDR1 MNHEY, CDR2 SMNVEV (reference sequence). This CDR3 is CASIHCRDSPDQS.

The chain uses TRBV28 and TRBJ2-7, with D perhaps TRBD2 (6 bases). Trimming took 5 bases from V and 3 from J, leaving 17 bases between them. Germline V gene sequence: CDR1 MDHEN, CDR2 SYDVKM. There are 15 residues in the CDR3. CDR3 region: CASSPAGQRNYEQYF. The CDR3 region has the DNA TGTGCCAGCAGTCCAGCGGGCCAGAGAAACTACGAGCAGTACTTC. Supplemented by reference TRBV28 and TRBJ2-7, the full variable domain reads DVKVTQSSRYLVKRTGEKVFLECVQDMDHENMFWYRQDPGLGLRLIYFSYDVKMKEKGDIPEGYSVSREKKERFSLILESASTNQTSMYLCASSPAGQRNYEQYFGPGTRLTVT.

The chain couples TRBV3-1 (or the pseudogene TRBV3-2) to TRBJ1-1, with 10 positions matching TRBD1. There are 15 residues in the CDR3. J gave up 3 bases and V 5 bases, and 6 bases lay outside the gene matches. Germline CDR1 reads LGHDT; CDR2 reads YNNKEL (reference sequence). CDR3 loop: CASSSPGQGDTEAFF. The CDR3 DNA is TGTGCCAGCAGCTCACCAGGACAGGGGGACACTGAAGCTTTCTTT.

This rearrangement joins TRBV6-5 to TRBJ2-2; D may be TRBD1 (5 bases). Germline V gene lookup returns CDR1 MNHEY and CDR2 SVGAGI. Trimming pared 0 bases from V and 3 bases from J, leaving 11 bases between. This CDR3 region has 16 residues. The CDR3: CASSYSSPGYTGELFF. CDR3 DNA: TGTGCCAGCAGTTACTCGTCACCAGGGTACACCGGGGAGCTGTTTTTT.

The chain is built from TRBV9 and TRBJ1-1; no firm D call. Germline V gene lookup returns CDR1 SGDLS and CDR2 YYNGEE. V was trimmed by 6 bases and J by 1 base, leaving 10 bases between them. This CDR3 has 13 residues. The DNA of the CDR3 is TGTGCCAGCACGATGCCCGGGAACACTGAAGCTTTCTTT. Amino acid sequence: CASTMPGNTEAFF.

The J gene is TRBJ2-2, the V gene TRBV24-1, with D possibly matching TRBD2 (6 bases). The V end was cut by 5 bases, the J end by 1 base, with 25 bases between. Per germline, CDR1 KGHDR and CDR2 SFDVKD. The CDR3 has 20 amino acids. The CDR3 protein is CATSGGNLGTLGVNTGELFF. In DNA form, the CDR3 reads TGTGCCACCAGTGGCGGGAATTTGGGCACGTTAGGAGTGAACACCGGGGAGCTGTTTTTT.

This CDR3 reads CAWSRLGLASGELFF. In DNA, the CDR3 is TGTGCCTGGAGTAGGCTAGGACTAGCGTCCGGGGAGCTGTTTTTT. The chain joins TRBV30 to TRBJ2-2; 9 nucleotides align to TRBD2. V shed 2 bases, J shed 6 bases, and the junction held 7 bases outside the gene matches. The CDR3 spans 15 residues. Germline CDR1 reads GTSNPN; CDR2 reads SVGIG (reference sequence).

This clone was seen a single time. V gene TRBV5-1 combines with J gene TRBJ2-2; tentatively, D is TRBD1 (5 bases). Germline loops: CDR1 SGHRS, CDR2 YFSETQ. Trimming stripped 2 bases from V and 2 bases from J, with 10 bases between. This CDR3 has 15 residues. CDR3 DNA: TGCGCCAGCAGCTTAACGACAGCCAACACCGGGGAGCTGTTTTTT. Amino acids: CASSLTTANTGELFF.

The rearrangement joins TRBV28 to TRBJ2-2, with a possible D match to TRBD2 (5 bases). Germline V CDR1 and CDR2: MDHEN, SYDVKM. V lost 5 bases, J lost 3 bases, and 13 bases lay in between. The CDR3 has 15 amino acids. The CDR3 region is CASSPARVDTGELFF. The DNA for the CDR3 is TGTGCCAGCAGTCCTGCGCGGGTAGACACCGGGGAGCTGTTTTTT.

The chain links TRBV28 to TRBJ1-2, with 8 positions matching TRBD1. V was clipped by 7 bases and J by 4 bases; unmatched bases: 14. CDR3 length: 16 residues. The germline V gene has CDR1 MDHEN and CDR2 SYDVKM. The CDR3 reads CASTLLPGQAGYGYTF. As DNA, the CDR3 is TGTGCCAGCACTCTTCTCCCGGGACAGGCTGGCTATGGCTACACCTTC.

This clone appeared once. The CDR3 region is CASSLGSGEVDEQFF. The CDR3 DNA is TGTGCCAGCAGCTTAGGGTCGGGAGAGGTCGATGAGCAGTTCTTC. The chain recombines TRBV11-3 with TRBJ2-1; the D gene is possibly TRBD2 (6 bases). This CDR3 comprises 15 residues. Per germline, CDR1 SGHNT and CDR2 YENEEA. Trimming took off 1 base at V and 8 bases at J, with 15 bases between the two ends.

This sequence joins TRBV6-2 or TRBV6-3 and TRBJ1-2, with unresolved D. This CDR3 is built from 14 residues. Germline-derived CDR1 and CDR2 are MNHEY and SVGEGT. The V and J ends lost 4 bases and 0 bases respectively, with 9 bases between them. In DNA form, the CDR3 reads TGTGCCAGCAGTTTCGGTCTAACTAACTATGGCTACACCTTC. Encoded protein: CASSFGLTNYGYTF.

This chain joins TRBV11-2 and TRBJ1-4; TRBD1 aligns across 10 bases. The ends lost 5 bases at V and 0 bases at J; junction bases unmatched: 6. This CDR3 is built from 17 residues. The germline gives CDR1 SGHAT, CDR2 FQNNGV. CDR3 loop: CASSRQGAGATNEKLFF. For the CDR3, the DNA is TGTGCCAGCAGCCGACAGGGGGCTGGGGCAACTAATGAAAAACTGTTTTTT. Together with reference TRBV11-2 and TRBJ1-4, the CDR3 gives the full variable domain: EAGVAQSPRYKIIEKRQSVAFWCNPISGHATLYWYQQILGQGPKLLIQFQNNGVVDDSQLPKDRFSAERLKGVDSTLKIQPAKLEDSAVYLCASSRQGAGATNEKLFFGSGTQLSVL.